This TCR beta chain was found in a study of blood T cells in healthy people across ages. The study, taken as a whole, reports: In older individuals, TCR beta diversity per million T cells was lower, falling roughly linearly with age. The long-lived group displayed more naive CD4+ cells, plus higher diversity, than the aged donors did.

As to this clonotype: Its target is not known.

CDR3 size: 16 residues. Trimming took off 2 bases at V and 0 bases at J, with 12 bases between the two ends. Looked up from germline, CDR1 is ENHRY and CDR2 is SYGVKD. Combining a sample-barcoded 5' primer with a J-beta primer mix, a second PCR ran for about 7 to 11 cycles. From the 5' RACE reads, TCRdb called clonotypes with MiXCR, one entry per CDR3 protein. This sample has about 680,000 distinct CDR3 sequences, with around half found just once. This clonotype was sampled from a woman aged 55 to 70 in good health. This rearrangement joins TRBV10-3 to TRBJ2-3; D perhaps matches TRBD2 (6 bases). Sample: blood. CDR3 coding DNA: TGTGCCATCAGTGAGGCGGGCGGGACTAGCACAGATACGCAGTATTTT. Translation gives CAISEAGGTSTDTQYF.